The present TCR beta chain was sequenced within a study of T cells expressing NK-cell markers. The overall study: Seven donors tested HCMV-seropositive and one tested seronegative among the eight sequenced. The study's findings and limits: The CD3+CD56-NKG2C+ fraction of a handful of donors was also led by these clonotypes. Uncertainty persisted over the HCMV specificity of expanded NKG2C+ T cell clones. About six donors carried dominant NKG2C+ clonotypes that made up roughly 1.0-7.0% of their CD8+ T cells.

TCRdb re-called the 5' RACE reads and shows each CDR3 protein once, DNA omitted. The listing contains roughly 110,000 distinct CDR3 sequences. About this clonotype itself: Antigen: not known.

CDR3 length: 12 amino acids. Looked up from germline, CDR1 is ENHRY and CDR2 is SYGVKD. The receptor comes from a woman aged 18-70 years in good health. The rearrangement uses TRBV10-3 and TRBJ2-2. The sample taken for sequencing was blood T cells: a sorted CD56 or NKG2C T cell subset, CD4+ or CD8+ T cells, or bulk PBMC T cells (not recorded which). The CDR3 sequence is CAISEASGELFF.